This entry lists 22 T cell receptor beta chains sequenced from one sample in a study of blood T cell repertoires in COVID-19. Sequenced by immunoSEQ multiplex PCR; TCRdb stores in-frame clones only, minus some. There are roughly 120,000 clones in the sample; about 92% occur only once, and around 4.6% lies in the top ten. Material for sequencing was peripheral blood. The receptor set was obtained from a man aged 55-75 years with COVID-19, enrolled during active disease.

The gene calls are TRBV30 and TRBJ2-1; TRBD2 aligns across 7 bases. Germline-derived CDR1 and CDR2 are GTSNPN and SVGIG (reference sequence). The CDR3 has 13 residues. V dropped 0 bases and J dropped 8; count of bases not matched to a gene: 4. The CDR3 nucleotides are TGTGCCTGGAGTGTAGGGAGCGGGGATGAGCAGTTCTTC. Encoded protein: CAWSVGSGDEQFF.

This clone was counted ten times or more. The gene calls are TRBV12-3 or TRBV12-4 and TRBJ2-7, with D possibly matching TRBD2 (6 bases). The CDR3 covers 13 residues. With 6 bases removed from V and 1 base from J, the gap between germline ends came to 10 bases. The CDR3 reads CASRRSGSYEQYF. The CDR3 DNA reads as TGTGCCAGCAGAAGGAGCGGGTCCTACGAGCAGTACTTC.

This chain links TRBV6-5 with TRBJ1-4; D remains ambiguous. Trimming left V 0 bases short and J 10 bases short, with 15 bases between. The CDR3 contains 15 residues. The germline V gene encodes CDR1 MNHEY and CDR2 SVGAGI. The CDR3 coding sequence is TGTGCCAGCAGTTACTCGTCCGGGTTGGCGGGAAAACTGTTTTTT. It yields the protein CASSYSSGLAGKLFF.

The chain couples TRBV7-8 to TRBJ1-1, with D uncertain. V was shortened by 5 bases and J by 1 base, with 11 bases between the two germline ends. The CDR3 is 14 amino acids. Germline V gene sequence: CDR1 SGHVS, CDR2 FQNEAQ. CDR3 amino acids: CASSPTLANTEAFF. The CDR3 DNA reads TGTGCCAGCAGCCCCACCCTAGCGAACACTGAAGCTTTCTTT.

As to this clone: In the same sample, other DNA sequences code for this CDR3. This chain links TRBV28 with TRBJ2-1; 11 nucleotides agree with TRBD2. Losses at the gene ends were 6 bases for V and 4 bases for J; bases not matched to a gene: 5. Germline V gene sequence: CDR1 MDHEN, CDR2 SYDVKM. This CDR3 spans 15 amino acids. The DNA for the CDR3 is TGTGCCAGCAGCCCGACTAGCGGGGTTTACAATGAGCAGTTCTTC. It translates to CASSPTSGVYNEQFF.

This chain joins TRBV5-4 and TRBJ2-1, with 7 bases fitting TRBD2. Trimming took 0 bases from V and 3 from J; bases not matched to a gene: 3. This CDR3 has 15 amino acids. CDR1 is SGHNT, CDR2 YYREEE, per germline (reference sequence). The CDR3 DNA is TGTGCCAGCAGCTTGGGTCTAGCGGTCTACAATGAGCAGTTCTTC. The encoded protein is CASSLGLAVYNEQFF.

The genes are TRBV10-2 and TRBJ1-3; D is unresolved. The CDR3 covers 15 residues. The germline gives CDR1 WSHSY, CDR2 SAAADI. Trimming removed 10 bases at V and 0 bases at J, with 16 bases between. In DNA, the CDR3 is TGCGCCACCTCGGGATCCGGGGACTCTGGAAACACCATATATTTT. Amino acids: CATSGSGDSGNTIYF.

V usage is TRBV10-2 and J usage is TRBJ2-1, with 10 bases fitting TRBD1. Germline CDR1 WSHSY, CDR2 SAAADI. Losses at the gene ends were 8 bases for V and 7 bases for J; bases not matched to a gene: 8. The CDR3 is 14 amino acids. Here the CDR3 reads CASLGTGVTNEQFF. For the CDR3, the DNA is TGCGCCAGCCTCGGGACAGGGGTTACTAATGAGCAGTTCTTC.

This sequence joins TRBV12-3 or TRBV12-4 and TRBJ1-2; tentative D call: TRBD1 (6 bases). This CDR3 is built from 13 residues. Trimming removed 5 bases from V and 5 bases from J, with 12 bases in between. The CDR3 is CASSATGRYGYTF. The CDR3, as DNA: TGTGCCAGCAGTGCCACAGGGAGATATGGCTACACCTTC.

Only one count was recorded for this clone. The J gene is TRBJ2-3, the V gene TRBV5-4; 9 bases are shared with TRBD2. Germline assignment: CDR1 SGHNT and CDR2 YYREEE (reference sequence). V was pared by 4 bases and J by 1 base, with 7 bases of the junction left unmatched. The CDR3 has 16 amino acids. The CDR3 DNA reads as TGTGCCAGCAGCGCCCGACTAGCGGCGGGCACAGATACGCAGTATTTT. This gives the protein CASSARLAAGTDTQYF. Using reference TRBV5-4 and TRBJ2-3 for the parts outside the CDR3, the full variable domain is ETGVTQSPTHLIKTRGQQVTLRCSSQSGHNTVSWYQQALGQGPQFIFQYYREEENGRGNFPPRFSGLQFPNYSSELNVNALELDDSALYLCASSARLAAGTDTQYFGPGTRLTVL.

The chain carries TRBV18 and TRBJ1-2; no firm D call. V dropped 3 bases and J dropped 1 base, with 15 bases sitting between them. This CDR3 has 16 amino acids. Germline lookup yields CDR1 KGHSH and CDR2 LQKENI. CDR3 DNA sequence: TGTGCCAGCTCACCCTCTCCCCCGAGCCTTAACTATGGCTACACCTTC. Translating it yields CASSPSPPSLNYGYTF.

This clone was detected only a few times. This chain connects TRBV27 to TRBJ1-2, with TRBD1 as a possible D gene (5 bases). The germline V and J ends were trimmed by 7 bases and 3 bases, with 15 bases remaining between them. The CDR3 is 14 amino acids. Looked up from germline, CDR1 is MNHEY and CDR2 is SMNVEV (reference sequence). CDR3 region: CASTQDRRYYGYTF. DNA of the CDR3: TGTGCCAGCACCCAAGACAGAAGATACTATGGCTACACCTTC.

The sample holds many counts of this clone. In DNA form, the CDR3 reads TGTGCCAGTAGCGACGACAGGGCTTGGACCGGGGAGCTGTTTTTT. It is translated as CASSDDRAWTGELFF. The rearrangement links TRBV19 to TRBJ2-2, with 7 nucleotides matching TRBD1. CDR3 length equals 15 residues. CDR1 and CDR2 (germline): LNHDA, SQIVND (reference sequence). Trimming cost V 6 bases and J 5 bases; bases outside gene matches: 9.

CDR3 protein: CASSAWTVSSNQPQHF. In nucleotides, the CDR3 is TGTGCCAGCAGTGCCTGGACAGTTTCTAGCAATCAGCCCCAGCATTTT. The chain uses TRBV2 and TRBJ1-5, with D possibly TRBD1 on 6 matching bases. Germline CDR1 and CDR2: SNHLY and FYNNEI. V lost 4 bases and J lost 0, with 13 bases in between. This CDR3 is 16 amino acids long.

The CDR3 region is CASSLGPGQGPYEQYF. The DNA of the CDR3 is TGCGCCAGCAGCTTGGGGCCGGGACAGGGGCCCTACGAGCAGTACTTC. The gene calls are TRBV5-1 and TRBJ2-7; 10 bases are shared with TRBD1. The V gene's germline CDR1 is SGHRS and CDR2 YFSETQ. This CDR3 has 16 amino acids. V lost 0 bases to trimming and J lost 2 bases; unmatched junction nucleotides: 5.

The V call is TRBV10-2, the J call TRBJ1-4, with D unclear. The CDR3 runs 13 residues. Germline values: CDR1 WSHSY, CDR2 SAAADI. The V end lost 7 bases, the J end lost 0 bases, and 6 bases lay between the germline ends. For the CDR3, the DNA is TGCGCCAGCACGGTTTCAACTAATGAAAAACTGTTTTTT. Translation: CASTVSTNEKLFF.

This chain joins TRBV28 and TRBJ2-4; D is perhaps TRBD1 (6 bases). The CDR3 spans 17 residues. Trimming removed 2 bases at V and 9 bases at J, with 23 bases between. CDR1 is MDHEN, CDR2 SYDVKM, per germline. In DNA, the CDR3 is TGTGCCAGCAGTTTAGCCCTCGGGGCAAAGGGACAAATCATTCAGTACTTC. Protein: CASSLALGAKGQIIQYF. Full variable domain (missing parts from reference TRBV28 and TRBJ2-4): DVKVTQSSRYLVKRTGEKVFLECVQDMDHENMFWYRQDPGLGLRLIYFSYDVKMKEKGDIPEGYSVSREKKERFSLILESASTNQTSMYLCASSLALGAKGQIIQYFGAGTRLSVL.

V usage is TRBV30 and J usage is TRBJ1-5, with 8 bases identical to TRBD1. CDR3 length: 16 amino acids. With V trimmed by 0 bases and J by 1 base, 5 bases remained unmatched. CDR1 is GTSNPN, CDR2 SVGIG, per germline (reference sequence). DNA of the CDR3: TGTGCCTGGAGTGTAATTGGGACAGGCAGCAATCAGCCCCAGCATTTT. It is translated as CAWSVIGTGSNQPQHF.

V usage is TRBV5-6 and J usage is TRBJ2-1, with 9 nucleotides matching TRBD1. The CDR3 covers 15 residues. V lost 4 bases and J lost 8; bases outside the gene matches: 10. CDR1 is SGHDT and CDR2 is YYEEEE in the germline V gene. The CDR3 sequence: CASSQGTGKGDEQFF. In DNA form, the CDR3 reads TGTGCCAGCAGCCAAGGGACAGGGAAGGGCGATGAGCAGTTCTTC.

The genes are TRBV19 and TRBJ2-3, with D uncertain. Germline CDR1 reads LNHDA; CDR2 reads SQIVND (reference sequence). This CDR3 spans 13 amino acids. V shed 1 base and J shed 6 bases, with 8 bases lying between them. Written as DNA, the CDR3 is TGTGCCAGTAGTATAGGTGAACGGGATACGCAGTATTTT. Translating it yields CASSIGERDTQYF.

The rearrangement links TRBV4-2 to TRBJ2-1, with D tentatively TRBD2 (8 bases). Trimming took 1 base from V and 3 from J, leaving 16 bases between them. CDR1 and CDR2 from the germline V gene are LGHNA and YNFKEQ. This CDR3 has 17 amino acids. CDR3 residues: CASSQGEGAGGYNEQFF. The DNA for the CDR3 is TGTGCCAGCAGCCAAGGGGAGGGGGCGGGAGGCTACAATGAGCAGTTCTTC.

V usage is TRBV10-1 and J usage is TRBJ2-2, with 8 bases aligning to TRBD2. The trim removed 2 bases at V and 7 bases at J, leaving 6 bases unmatched. CDR3 length: 15 residues. Per germline, CDR1 WNHNN and CDR2 SYGVQD (reference sequence). The chain's CDR3 is CASSEKRERIGELFF. The CDR3 DNA follows: TGCGCCAGCAGTGAGAAGCGGGAGAGAATCGGGGAGCTGTTTTTT.